Following are 14 T cell receptor beta chains from one sample sequenced in a study of CD8+CD57+ T cells in acquired aplastic anemia (dated by TCRdb to between 2018 and 2020). Patients chosen for sequencing had shown expansion of CD8+CD57+ cells by flow cytometry. Sequencing instrument: Illumina HiSeq 2000. Genomic DNA was used as template for profiling of TCR beta VDJ combinations and CDR3 sequences. TCRdb handled the public reads itself, with Q25 trimming in fastp and clone calling in MiXCR, and kept productive beta chains. Rows with a matching CDR3 protein are joined into one entry that keeps the most common DNA and genes. The sample records approximately 170,000 distinct CDR3 sequences, approximately 44% of which are singletons. Roughly 3.5% of the sample lies in the top ten. Sequencing input: sorted CD4+, CD8+, or CD8+CD57+ T cells (not recorded which) from PBMCs. These receptors originate from a human donor with aplastic anemia.

V and J are TRBV15 and TRBJ2-7, with 7 bases aligning to TRBD1. The ends lost 6 bases at V and 1 base at J; junction bases unmatched: 3. Germline lookup yields CDR1 LNHNV and CDR2 YYDKDF (reference sequence). The CDR3 is 13 residues long. CDR3 sequence (DNA): TGTGCCACCAGGGGACAGCGTTCCTACGAGCAGTACTTC. Protein sequence: CATRGQRSYEQYF.

This clonotype was counted ten times or more. The chain is built from TRBV9 and TRBJ1-2, with 7 bases identical to TRBD1. The trim removed 4 bases at V and 4 bases at J, leaving 10 bases unmatched. CDR1 and CDR2 (germline): SGDLS, YYNGEE. The CDR3 contains 15 residues. This CDR3 reads CASSPQLTGTYGYTF. As DNA, the CDR3 is TGTGCCAGCAGCCCTCAACTGACAGGGACCTATGGCTACACCTTC.

The chain uses TRBV9 and TRBJ1-6; a possible D gene is TRBD1 (5 bases). The CDR3 extends over 15 amino acids. V was pared by 2 bases and J by 7 bases, with 13 bases between. Germline loops: CDR1 SGDLS, CDR2 YYNGEE. CDR3 sequence (DNA): TGTGCCAGCAGCGTCCACGGGGGAGGGAATTCACCCCTCCACTTT. It codes for CASSVHGGGNSPLHF.

This clonotype was counted many times. The chain has TRBV12-3 or TRBV12-4 and TRBJ1-5, with TRBD1 matching over 8 bases. Trimming took 6 bases from V and 2 from J; bases not matched to a gene: 6. This CDR3 is 15 amino acids long. As DNA, the CDR3 is TGTGCCAGCAGCAAGGACAGGGATGGCAATCAGCCCCAGCATTTT. Translated: CASSKDRDGNQPQHF.

This chain links TRBV11-1 with TRBJ2-7; D is tentatively TRBD1 or TRBD2 (5 bases each). Germline V gene lookup returns CDR1 SGHAT and CDR2 FQDESV (reference sequence). The CDR3 has 16 amino acids. V was shortened by 5 bases and J by 0 bases, with 17 bases between the two germline ends. The CDR3 is CASSGVEAGSSYEQYF. The CDR3 region has the DNA TGTGCCAGCAGCGGCGTTGAGGCAGGGAGCTCCTACGAGCAGTACTTC.

There are a few counts of this clonotype. Possible read error: a much larger clone is one base away. V usage is TRBV20-1 and J usage is TRBJ1-4, with 8 bases that match TRBD1. CDR1 and CDR2 (germline): DFQATT, SNEGSKA (reference sequence). The CDR3 spans 14 residues. The chain's CDR3 is CSARKDRANERLFF. The CDR3 DNA reads TGCAGTGCTAGAAAGGACAGGGCTAATGAAAGACTGTTTTTT.

This clonotype was observed at least ten times. V is TRBV6-1 and J is TRBJ1-5; D gene uncertain. Germline V gene sequence: CDR1 MNHNS, CDR2 SASEGT. The CDR3 sequence is 15 residues long. Trimming removed 5 bases at V and 6 bases at J, with 17 bases between. The CDR3: CASSTAREGGQPQHF. The CDR3, as DNA: TGTGCCAGCAGTACCGCAAGGGAAGGCGGTCAGCCCCAGCATTTT.

The sample holds a few counts of this clonotype. The chain links TRBV9 to TRBJ1-2; no definite D call. The ends were cut back, 2 bases at V and 2 bases at J, with 10 bases in the middle. The germline V gene encodes CDR1 SGDLS and CDR2 YYNGEE. CDR3 size: 14 residues. This chain's CDR3 is CASSVGLGNYGYTF. The CDR3 DNA reads as TGTGCCAGCAGCGTTGGGTTGGGGAACTATGGCTACACCTTC.

This clonotype was counted many times. The rearrangement links TRBV10-1 to TRBJ2-5; D is possibly TRBD2 (6 bases). CDR1 and CDR2 from the germline V gene are WNHNN and SYGVQD (reference sequence). CDR3 length equals 10 residues. With 11 bases removed from V and 5 bases from J, the gap between germline ends came to 9 bases. This chain's CDR3 is CALEGETQYF. DNA of the CDR3: TGCGCCCTGGAGGGGGAGACCCAGTACTTC.

The V gene is TRBV20-1, the J gene TRBJ1-4; D is unclear. Deletions cut 4 bases from V and 8 bases from J, with 8 bases between. The CDR3 has 11 amino acids. Germline loops: CDR1 DFQATT, CDR2 SNEGSKA (reference sequence). The CDR3 bases are TGCAGTGCTAAACAAGGGGAAAAACTGTTTTTT. This encodes CSAKQGEKLFF.

As concerns this clonotype: A much larger clone lies a single base off, so this may be a read error. The chain combines TRBV9 with TRBJ2-3; D is perhaps TRBD1 (5 bases). Germline lookup yields CDR1 SGDLS and CDR2 YYNGEE. The length of the CDR3 is 15 residues. This CDR3 reads CVSSVAGPSTDTQYF. Written as DNA, the CDR3 is TGTGTCAGCAGCGTCGCAGGGCCTAGCACAGATACGCAGTATTTT.

This clonotype occurred a few times. V usage is TRBV7-2 and J usage is TRBJ1-6; 7 positions match TRBD1. V lost 5 bases to trimming and J lost 9 bases; unmatched junction nucleotides: 10. From germline, CDR1 is SGHTA and CDR2 FQGNSA. CDR3 length equals 15 residues. This CDR3 reads CASSRDGRGASPLHF. In nucleotides, the CDR3 is TGTGCCAGCAGCCGCGATGGCAGGGGGGCTTCACCCCTCCACTTT.

The rearrangement links TRBV4-3 to TRBJ1-1; D ambiguous. V lost 1 base to trimming and J lost 1 base, with 7 bases between them. The CDR3 is made up of 14 amino acids. Germline V gene lookup returns CDR1 LGHNA and CDR2 YSLEER. The CDR3 here is CASSQAPGNTEAFF. CDR3 sequence (DNA): TGCGCCAGCAGCCAAGCTCCGGGGAACACTGAAGCTTTCTTT.

For the CDR3, the DNA is TGTGCCAGCAGCTCACAGTGTTCCTATAATTCACCCCTCCACTTT. Its protein product is CASSSQCSYNSPLHF. This chain uses TRBV9 with TRBJ1-6; D gene ambiguous. V shed 4 bases and J shed 1 base, with 9 bases lying between them. The CDR3 contains 15 residues. Germline loops: CDR1 SGDLS, CDR2 YYNGEE.